The rows below give T cell receptor beta chains drawn from one sample of a study of beta chain features in type 1 diabetes. Some clones are missing from TCRdb's copy, which holds only in-frame ones; the method was immunoSEQ multiplex PCR. The repertoire has about 160,000 clones, roughly 59% of them found once; the top ten carry 0.08% to 0.1%. The sample was naive CD4+ T cells from blood. These receptor sequences come from a man aged 25-45 years with type 1 diabetes. The conserved cysteine and the conserved F or W are not part of the CDR3 here. D genes are given only for firm matches.

j_call d_call v_call cdr3_aa
TRBJ1-1 . TRBV6-1 ASSEAGGLNTEAF
TRBJ2-1 . TRBV9 ASSTTSNEQF
TRBJ2-7 . TRBV29-1 SVVAAKSYEQY
TRBJ2-4 TRBD2 TRBV7-2 ASSLVSSGGPGDIQY
TRBJ2-3 . TRBV5-6 ASSLGLGGADTQY
TRBJ1-6 . TRBV4-3 ASSQGSVASYNSPLH
TRBJ2-2 . TRBV30 AWSEHYTGELF
TRBJ2-5 . TRBV25-1 ASSGSETQY
TRBJ2-6 . TRBV7-9 ASSLPGWAGANVLT
TRBJ1-1 . TRBV29-1 SVWDGNTEAF
TRBJ2-3 TRBD2 TRBV29-1 SVTTSGGPGADTQY
TRBJ2-5 . TRBV9 ASSPRTGPETQY
TRBJ1-1 . TRBV30 GGQGNTEAF
TRBJ2-1 . TRBV15 ATSRDPISDEQF
TRBJ1-1 . TRBV4-2 ASSQGTNTEAF
TRBJ1-1 . TRBV29-1 SVDRRGGDTEAF
TRBJ2-2 TRBD1 TRBV25-1 ASSDRRQGANTGELF
TRBJ1-2 . TRBV29-1 SVEGGKAGYT
TRBJ1-1 TRBD1 TRBV9 ASSARQGMNTEAF
TRBJ1-1 . TRBV20-1 SAGRNTEAF
TRBJ2-1 . TRBV7-9 ASRGPGLQGEQF
TRBJ2-6 . TRBV29-1 SVGESGANVLT
TRBJ1-1 . TRBV29-1 SVAGRMDTEAF
TRBJ2-5 . TRBV6-5 ASSLGGMETQY
TRBJ1-6 . TRBV4-3 ASSKQGLDSPLH
TRBJ1-2 TRBD1 TRBV28 ASSFGQANNYGYT
TRBJ1-6 TRBD1 TRBV25-1 ASSDSTGGDSPLH
TRBJ2-7 . TRBV18 ASSPGEVYEQY
TRBJ2-7 . TRBV21-1 ASGPEGSYEQY
TRBJ2-4 . TRBV2 ASSEGSQNIQY
TRBJ1-1 . TRBV18 ASSRLEDTEAF
TRBJ2-7 TRBD1 TRBV4-3 ASSQGQGTIYEQY
TRBJ1-6 . TRBV30 AWSAATNSPLH
TRBJ2-5 . TRBV30 AWSVWPHHQETQY
TRBJ1-4 . TRBV29-1 SVVAGKENNEKLF
TRBJ1-6 . TRBV29-1 SVAGTSPNSPLH
TRBJ1-1 . TRBV30 AWMPGDTEAF
TRBJ2-5 TRBD1 TRBV2 ASRSSRTGMETQY
TRBJ2-2 . TRBV11-2 ASRRSGDSSGELF
TRBJ2-3 . TRBV18 ASSPPGGTDTQY
TRBJ2-1 . TRBV14 ASSPLGGYNEQF
TRBJ2-5 . TRBV29-1 SVGGSETQY
TRBJ2-3 . TRBV29-1 SGLGLGTDTQY
TRBJ1-5 TRBD1 TRBV29-1 SVGTGNQPQH
TRBJ2-1 . TRBV4-1 ASCVGLLGRGTLGSYNEQF
TRBJ2-7 TRBD1 TRBV12-5 ASGSVQGDQY
TRBJ1-2 TRBD1 TRBV10-3 AIRGQIYGYT
TRBJ2-5 . TRBV7-2 ASSPLLGSETQY
TRBJ2-7 TRBD1 TRBV7-2 ASAWDREYEQY